Shown below are 7 T cell receptor beta chains from a single sample sequenced in a study of CD4+ T cells in melanoma. This table comes from immunoSEQ multiplex PCR, and its TCRdb copy is limited to in-frame clones, with some not included. The sample consists of about 11,000 clones, around 71% of them appearing once. Sequenced material: cells from a culture (not recorded whether cultured in vitro). The receptors here all came from a human donor with melanoma.

V usage is TRBV6-5 and J usage is TRBJ1-5; D gene ambiguous. This CDR3 has 14 residues. Per germline, CDR1 MNHEY and CDR2 SVGAGI. Between the trimmed V and J ends, which lost 8 bases and 2 bases, there was a span of 13 bases. CDR3 DNA: TGTGCCAGCCTTACTAATCGGGGCAATCAGCCCCAGCATTTT. Translation gives CASLTNRGNQPQHF.

This chain links TRBV5-1 with TRBJ2-3; TRBD1 agrees at 11 bases. J gave up 5 bases and V 4 bases, and 9 bases lay outside the gene matches. The CDR3 loop spans 16 amino acids. Germline V gene data show CDR1 as SGHRS and CDR2 as YFSETQ. In DNA form, the CDR3 reads TGCGCCAGCAGCCCTACCGGGACAGGGGGTAGAGATACGCAGTATTTT. Translating it yields CASSPTGTGGRDTQYF.

This rearrangement joins TRBV28 to TRBJ1-1; possible D gene TRBD1, 5 bases. Per germline, CDR1 MDHEN and CDR2 SYDVKM. V was clipped by 10 bases and J by 6 bases, with 18 bases between them. The CDR3 length is 13 residues. This CDR3 is CATGRPGVPEAFF. CDR3 coding DNA: TGTGCCACAGGACGGCCGGGGGTCCCTGAAGCTTTCTTT.

V gene TRBV5-1 combines with J gene TRBJ2-3; 8 positions match TRBD1. The CDR3 contains 15 residues. Germline V lookup: CDR1 SGHRS, CDR2 YFSETQ. J lost 6 bases, V lost 5 bases, and 11 bases had no gene match. The CDR3 coding sequence is TGCGCCAGCAGGCCCCACGGACAGGGTGGGGATACGCAGTATTTT. It codes for CASRPHGQGGDTQYF.

The chain is built from TRBV7-9 and TRBJ1-2, with a possible D match to TRBD1 (5 bases). The CDR3 totals 13 residues. CDR1 SEHNR and CDR2 FQNEAQ come from the germline V gene (reference sequence). The V and J ends lost 6 bases and 7 bases respectively, with 15 bases between them. The CDR3 DNA sequence: TGTGCCAGCAGGGACCTCGGGGGTAGTGGCTACACCTTC. The encoded protein is CASRDLGGSGYTF.

The J gene is TRBJ2-3, the V gene TRBV7-9, with 7 bases lining up with TRBD2. Germline V gene data show CDR1 as SEHNR and CDR2 as FQNEAQ (reference sequence). The ends lost 4 bases at V and 4 bases at J; junction bases unmatched: 5. The CDR3 spans 14 residues. This CDR3 reads CASSSGLVADTQYF. As DNA, the CDR3 is TGTGCCAGCAGCTCCGGACTAGTGGCAGATACGCAGTATTTT.

CDR3 coding DNA: TGTGCCAGCAGCGTAGAAACTAGCGGGGGGAACAATGAGCAGTTCTTC. Protein: CASSVETSGGNNEQFF. The chain uses TRBV9 and TRBJ2-1; 12 bases map to TRBD2. The CDR3 has 16 residues. Germline trimming cut 0 bases from V and 5 bases from J; bases unmatched to any gene: 3. Germline CDR1 SGDLS, CDR2 YYNGEE.